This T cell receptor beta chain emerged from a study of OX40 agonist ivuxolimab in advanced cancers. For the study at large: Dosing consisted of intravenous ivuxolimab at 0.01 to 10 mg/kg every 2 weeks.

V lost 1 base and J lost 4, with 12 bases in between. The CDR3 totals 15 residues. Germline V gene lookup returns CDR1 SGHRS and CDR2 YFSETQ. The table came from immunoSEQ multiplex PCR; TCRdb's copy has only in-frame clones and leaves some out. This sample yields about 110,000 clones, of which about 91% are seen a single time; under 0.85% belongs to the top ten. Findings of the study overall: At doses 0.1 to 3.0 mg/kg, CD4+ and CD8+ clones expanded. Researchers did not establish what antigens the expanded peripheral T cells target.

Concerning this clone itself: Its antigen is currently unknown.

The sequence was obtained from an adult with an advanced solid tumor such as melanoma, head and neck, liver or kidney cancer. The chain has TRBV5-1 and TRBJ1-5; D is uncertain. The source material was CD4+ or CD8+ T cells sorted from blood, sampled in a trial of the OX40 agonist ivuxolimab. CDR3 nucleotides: TGCGCCAGCAGCTTGTTGGGCCAGGAGAATCAGCCCCAGCATTTT. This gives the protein CASSLLGQENQPQHF.